This TCR beta chain was found in a study of beta chain features in type 1 diabetes. The germline CDR1 and CDR2 sequences are MNHEY and SVGAGI. Trimming pared 5 bases from V and 4 bases from J, leaving 16 bases between. The CDR3 spans 15 residues. What was sequenced were expressed TCRB transcripts, since all of the isolated RNA had been reverse transcribed. The table came from immunoSEQ multiplex PCR; TCRdb's copy has only in-frame clones and leaves some out. The sample lists tens of thousands of clones, about 32% occurring once. The clonotype originates from a woman younger than 30 in good health. The genes are TRBV6-5 and TRBJ2-3; D unresolved. The sequenced sample was stem cell memory CD4+ T cells from blood. The chain's CDR3 is CASSLGSLGPDTQYF. CDR3 DNA: TGTGCCAGCAGTCTGGGTTCCCTGGGCCCAGATACGCAGTATTTT.